This record concerns one TCR beta chain sequence. Antigen unknown. The sample belongs to a study of T cell repertoires in cytomegalovirus infection. Across the study: Public TCR beta signatures provided an indication of both CMV infection and a matching HLA type.

The CDR3 length is 13 residues. Trimming removed 6 bases from V and 3 bases from J, with 12 bases in between. The germline V gene encodes CDR1 ENHRY and CDR2 SYGVKD. Each CDR3 protein is one row after TCRdb ran MiXCR on the reads. The table lists a few hundred thousand distinct CDR3 sequences, 20% to 25% of them singletons. Study-wide findings and caveats: Dominant in the ex vivo response were TCR beta clonotypes restricted by HLA-C and specific for CMV. Cumulative frequency (of public TCR beta family members) identified carriers of CMV plus the relevant HLA.

The sequence came from a human donor in good health (CMV status not recorded). Some clones in this sample may be carry-over from other donors' samples. This chain joins TRBV10-3 and TRBJ2-7, with D unresolved. Material for sequencing was CD8+ T cells from PBMCs. The CDR3 DNA sequence: TGTGCCATCAGCGACGACGTATTCTACGAGCAGTACTTC. Amino acids: CAISDDVFYEQYF.